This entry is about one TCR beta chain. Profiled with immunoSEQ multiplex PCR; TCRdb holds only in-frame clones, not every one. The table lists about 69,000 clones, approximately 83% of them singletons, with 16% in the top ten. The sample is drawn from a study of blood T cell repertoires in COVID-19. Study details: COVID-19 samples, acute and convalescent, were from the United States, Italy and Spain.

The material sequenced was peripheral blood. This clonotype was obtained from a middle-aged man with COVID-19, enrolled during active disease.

The CDR3 spells CASSSYRVAGELFF. As DNA, the CDR3 is TGTGCCAGCAGTTCCTACAGGGTCGCCGGGGAGCTGTTTTTT. The V call is TRBV28, the J call TRBJ2-2; a possible D gene is TRBD1 (6 bases). The CDR3 runs 14 residues. Deletions cut 4 bases from V and 6 bases from J, with 12 bases between. The germline V gene encodes CDR1 MDHEN and CDR2 SYDVKM.